This note documents a single T cell receptor (beta chain) sequence. Using immunoSEQ multiplex PCR, the repertoire was profiled, and TCRdb retains in-frame clones only, with some absent. The data contain about 130,000 clones, around 97% of them seen just once; the ten biggest clones take up roughly 0.45%. The data were taken from a study of T cell changes during pregnancy in multiple sclerosis. Germline V CDR1 and CDR2: MNHNY, SVGAGI (reference sequence). The CDR3 has 16 amino acids. J was trimmed by 2 bases and V by 7 bases; bases with no gene match: 9. The source is a female donor with multiple sclerosis, enrolled in a pregnancy study. Sequencing used peripheral blood, obtained after pregnancy. The chain joins TRBV6-6 to TRBJ1-1; TRBD1 agrees at 11 bases. For the CDR3, the DNA is TGTGCCAGCATCACCGGGACAGGGGGACGCAACACTGAAGCTTTCTTT. Protein: CASITGTGGRNTEAFF.